These 2 T cell receptor beta chains were all obtained from the same sample, sequenced in a study of blood T cell repertoires in COVID-19 (TCRdb year 2020). Libraries were built with the immunoSEQ multiplex PCR assay. TCRdb provides this immuneACCESS table in a form limited to in-frame rearrangements. Some clones are lacking; in checked studies, under half of them reflect an unresolved V gene, and why the rest are absent is not known. This sample lists about 670,000 clones; approximately 90% were detected once. The ten largest clones take up 0.2% to 0.3% of the sample. The material sequenced was peripheral blood. The receptors shown here come from a young woman with acute or convalescent COVID-19.

This clone was seen more than once but under ten times. This rearrangement joins TRBV19 to TRBJ1-2; 11 nucleotides align to TRBD1. The CDR3 runs to 13 residues. Germline CDR1 and CDR2: LNHDA and SQIVND (reference sequence). After removal of 6 bases from V and 8 bases from J, the junction contained 5 bases not matched to a gene. The CDR3 reads CASRGQGVEGYTF. CDR3 coding DNA: TGTGCCAGTAGGGGACAGGGGGTAGAAGGCTACACCTTC.

CDR3 protein: CATSDPDRALYNEQFF. The CDR3 nucleotides read TGTGCCACCAGTGACCCTGACAGGGCGTTGTACAATGAGCAGTTCTTC. V gene TRBV24-1 combines with J gene TRBJ2-1, with 7 bases identical to TRBD1. From germline, CDR1 is KGHDR and CDR2 SFDVKD. The ends lost 4 bases at V and 4 bases at J; junction bases unmatched: 9. This CDR3 has 16 amino acids.